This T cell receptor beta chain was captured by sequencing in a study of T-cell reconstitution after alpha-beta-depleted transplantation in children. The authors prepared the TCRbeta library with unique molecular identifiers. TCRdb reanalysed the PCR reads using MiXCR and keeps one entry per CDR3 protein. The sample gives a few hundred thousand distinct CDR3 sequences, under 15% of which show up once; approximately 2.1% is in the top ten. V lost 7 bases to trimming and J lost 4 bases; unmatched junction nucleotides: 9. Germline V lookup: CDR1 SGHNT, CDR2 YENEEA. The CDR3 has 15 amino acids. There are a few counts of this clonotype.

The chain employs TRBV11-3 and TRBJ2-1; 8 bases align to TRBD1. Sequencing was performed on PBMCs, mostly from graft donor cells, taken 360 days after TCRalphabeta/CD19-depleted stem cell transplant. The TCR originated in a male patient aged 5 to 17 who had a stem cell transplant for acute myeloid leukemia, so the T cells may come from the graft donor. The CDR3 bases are TGTGCCAGCAACGAACGGGACAGGAGTTACAATGAGCAGTTCTTC. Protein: CASNERDRSYNEQFF.